A single sample is the source of the 2 T cell receptor beta chains below, sequenced in a study of cytomegalovirus exposure and HLA in healthy donors. PCR amplification relied on 60 Vbeta primers (plus 13 Jbeta primers). This table comes from immunoSEQ multiplex PCR, and its TCRdb copy is limited to in-frame clones, with some not included. This sample carries around 200,000 clones, about 89% of them seen once, and the ten largest clones take around 1%. Sequencing was performed on PBMCs. All receptors come from a woman between 18 and 30 years old in good health and CMV-seronegative.

The chain recombines TRBV4-1 with TRBJ2-1, with TRBD2 matching 12 bases. The CDR3 contains 19 residues. Per the germline V gene, CDR1 is MGHRA and CDR2 is YSYEKL. The trim removed 1 base at V and 8 bases at J, leaving 15 bases unmatched. The CDR3 region is CASSQGQTSGSLFIYEQFF. The CDR3 DNA reads as TGCGCCAGCAGCCAAGGCCAGACTAGCGGGAGTTTGTTTATCTATGAGCAGTTCTTC.

This sequence joins TRBV19 and TRBJ2-7; D perhaps matches TRBD2 (6 bases). There are 14 residues in the CDR3. Germline CDR1 and CDR2: LNHDA and SQIVND (reference sequence). V was trimmed by 5 bases and J by 2 bases, leaving 13 bases between them. CDR3 DNA: TGTGCCAGTAGTCCCCGACTAGAAACCTACGAGCAGTACTTC. Encoded protein: CASSPRLETYEQYF.